The entry below gives a single TCR beta chain sequence along with its context. The data stem from a study of Tregs in tolerant kidney transplant recipients. The table came from immunoSEQ multiplex PCR; TCRdb's copy has only in-frame clones and leaves some out. The sample consists of approximately 90,000 clones, roughly nine tenths of them appearing once. The V and J ends lost 3 bases and 7 bases, in that order; junction bases with no gene match: 7. Germline V gene lookup returns CDR1 SGDLS and CDR2 YYNGEE. This CDR3 is built from 14 residues. Sequenced sample: CD8+ T cells from blood. This rearrangement joins TRBV9 to TRBJ2-4, with 7 bases aligning to TRBD2. The sequence was obtained from a human donor in good health. This CDR3 reads CASSASGRLNIQYF. CDR3 sequence (DNA): TGTGCCAGCAGCGCCTCCGGGAGGTTGAACATTCAGTACTTC. Full variable domain (remainder filled in from reference TRBV9 and TRBJ2-4): DSGVTQTPKHLITATGQRVTLRCSPRSGDLSVYWYQQSLDQGLQFLIQYYNGEERAKGNILERFSAQQFPDLHSELNLSSLELGDSALYFCASSASGRLNIQYFGAGTRLSVL.